The clone carrying this T cell receptor beta chain was found a few times. Its specificity is not known. Profiling relied on immunoSEQ multiplex PCR, and the TCRdb table lists in-frame clones only, not all of them. Altogether about 26,000 clones are present, more than 75% being singletons, with the ten largest covering around 2.4%. In germline, CDR1 is SGHTS, CDR2 YDEGEE. Trimming took 2 bases from V and 8 from J; bases not matched to a gene: 5. The length of the CDR3 is 14 residues. This sample stems from a study of stem cell transplantation in POMP-related autoinflammatory disease. Overall study results and limits: A trend toward lower repertoire diversity and greater clonality appeared in every analyzed T-cell subset of PRAID patients.

This TCR came from a human donor with POMP-related autoinflammation and immune dysregulation (PRAID). J is TRBJ1-2 and V is TRBV5-8, with 11 bases matching TRBD1. The sample was CD4+ T cells from PBMCs, taken before stem cell transplantation. The CDR3 reads CASSFTGTGGGYTF. The CDR3 nucleotides are TGTGCCAGCAGCTTCACCGGGACAGGGGGAGGCTACACCTTC.